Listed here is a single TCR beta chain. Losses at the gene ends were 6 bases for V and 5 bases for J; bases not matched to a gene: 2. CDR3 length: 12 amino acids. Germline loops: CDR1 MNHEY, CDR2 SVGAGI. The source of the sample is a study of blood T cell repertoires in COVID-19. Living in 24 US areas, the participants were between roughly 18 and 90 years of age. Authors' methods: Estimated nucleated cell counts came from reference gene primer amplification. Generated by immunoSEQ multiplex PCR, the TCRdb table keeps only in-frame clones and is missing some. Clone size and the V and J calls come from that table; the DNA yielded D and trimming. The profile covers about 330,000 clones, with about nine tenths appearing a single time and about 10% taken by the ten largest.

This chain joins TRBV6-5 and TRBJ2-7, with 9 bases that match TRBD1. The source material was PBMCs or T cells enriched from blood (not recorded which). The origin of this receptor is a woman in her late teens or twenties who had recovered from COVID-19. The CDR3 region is CASSWTGDEQYF. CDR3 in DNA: TGTGCCAGCAGCTGGACAGGGGACGAGCAGTACTTC.